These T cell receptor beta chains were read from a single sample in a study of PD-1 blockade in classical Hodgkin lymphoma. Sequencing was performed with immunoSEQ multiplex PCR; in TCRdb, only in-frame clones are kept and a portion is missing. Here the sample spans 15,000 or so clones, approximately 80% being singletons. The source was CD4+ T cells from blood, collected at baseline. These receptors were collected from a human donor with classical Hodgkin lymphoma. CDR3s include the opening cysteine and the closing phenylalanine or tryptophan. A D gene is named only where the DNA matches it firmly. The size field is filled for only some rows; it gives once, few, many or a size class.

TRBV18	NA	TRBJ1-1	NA	TGTGCCAGCTCACCCCAGAACACTGAAGCTTTCTTT	CASSPQNTEAFF
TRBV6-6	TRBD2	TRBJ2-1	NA	TGTGCCAGCAGTGAGGCTAGCGGGACTTACAATGAGCAGTTCTTC	CASSEASGTYNEQFF
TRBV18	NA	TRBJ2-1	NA	TGTGCCAGCTCCCCGGCGGGGCGCCCCCAGCGCAATGAGCAGTTCTTC	CASSPAGRPQRNEQFF
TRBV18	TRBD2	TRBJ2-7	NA	TGTGCCAGCTCACCCAGCCACCGGGGGGCCTACGAGCAGTACTTC	CASSPSHRGAYEQYF
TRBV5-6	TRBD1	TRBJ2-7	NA	TGTGCCAGCAGGTATACCTCAGGGGGCCTATCCTACGAGCAGTACTTC	CASRYTSGGLSYEQYF
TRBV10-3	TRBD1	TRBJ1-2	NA	TGTGCCATCAGTGACCCGACAGGGGGCGGTTTTGGCTACACCTTC	CAISDPTGGGFGYTF
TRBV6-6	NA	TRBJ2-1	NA	TGTGCCAGCAGTTACTCGACAGTAGCCAATGAGCAGTTCTTC	CASSYSTVANEQFF
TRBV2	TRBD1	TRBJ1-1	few	TGTGCCAGCAGAGGGGGACAGGGCACTGAAGCTTTCTTT	CASRGGQGTEAFF
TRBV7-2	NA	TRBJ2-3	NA	TGTACCAGCAGCCGTCTCGATACGCAGTATTTT	CTSSRLDTQYF
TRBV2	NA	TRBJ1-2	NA	TGTGCCAGCAGGACGGACAGCTCTGAAGGCTACACCTTC	CASRTDSSEGYTF
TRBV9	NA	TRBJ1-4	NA	TGTGCCAGCAGCCCCAGGGTTGGGCATGAAAAACTGTTTTTT	CASSPRVGHEKLFF
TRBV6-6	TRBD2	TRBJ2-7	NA	TGTGCCAGCGGAGGACTAGCGGGAATTTACGAGCAGTACTTC	CASGGLAGIYEQYF
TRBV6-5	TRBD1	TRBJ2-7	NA	TGTGCCAGCAGTAAGAGGGACAGGGATTTGTACTTC	CASSKRDRDLYF
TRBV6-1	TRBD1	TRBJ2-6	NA	TGTGCCAGCAAAAACAGGGGGCTGGGGGCCAACGTCCTGACTTTC	CASKNRGLGANVLTF
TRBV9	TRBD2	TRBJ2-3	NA	TGTGCCAGCAGCGTTAGCGGGAGAGAAGATACGCAGTATTTT	CASSVSGREDTQYF
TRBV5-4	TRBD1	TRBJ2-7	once	TGTGCCAGCAGCGCAGGACAGGGGAGCTCCTACGAGCAGTACTTC	CASSAGQGSSYEQYF
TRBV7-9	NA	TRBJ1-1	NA	TGTGCCAGCAGCTTAAGTGGGGACGGTACTGAAGCTTTCTTT	CASSLSGDGTEAFF
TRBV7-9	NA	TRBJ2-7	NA	TGTGCCAGCAGCTTTGGGGCGGCCCCAACATGGGAGCAGTACTTC	CASSFGAAPTWEQYF
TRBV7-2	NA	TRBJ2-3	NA	TGTGCCAGCAGCTTATGGGGACTGGGAAACACAGATACGCAGTATTTT	CASSLWGLGNTDTQYF
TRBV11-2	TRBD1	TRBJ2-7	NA	TGTGCCAGCAGCTTAGGCGCCGGGACAGTCAAACCCTACGAGCAGTACTTC	CASSLGAGTVKPYEQYF
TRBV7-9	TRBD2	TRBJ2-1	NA	TGTGCCAGCACCCCTAGCGGGAGAGCATACAATGAGCAGTTCTTC	CASTPSGRAYNEQFF
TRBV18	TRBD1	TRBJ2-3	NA	TGTGCCAGCACGACAGGGGGCGAACCAGATACGCAGTATTTT	CASTTGGEPDTQYF
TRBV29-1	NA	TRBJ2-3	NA	TGCAGCGTTTGGACAGCTAGCACAGATACGCAGTATTTT	CSVWTASTDTQYF
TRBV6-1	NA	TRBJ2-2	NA	TGTGCCATAGTACCCCGAGGAAGGGCCGGGGAGCTGTTTTTT	CAIVPRGRAGELFF
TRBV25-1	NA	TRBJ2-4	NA	TGTGCCAGCAGTGAATTAGGGGGACAAGCCAAAAACATTCAGTACTTC	CASSELGGQAKNIQYF
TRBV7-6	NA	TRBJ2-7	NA	TGTGCCAGCAGCTTAGCGGAAGGGGGAGTGGTGCAGTACTTC	CASSLAEGGVVQYF
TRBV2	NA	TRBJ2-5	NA	TGTGCCAGCAGTCCCAGCGAGGAGACCCAGTACTTC	CASSPSEETQYF
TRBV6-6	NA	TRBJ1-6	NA	TGTGCCAGCAGCCCTGATTCACCCCTCCACTTT	CASSPDSPLHF
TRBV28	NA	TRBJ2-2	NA	TGTGCCAGCAGGCTCCGGGTCGGGTGGAGGAACACCGGGGAGCTGTTTTTT	CASRLRVGWRNTGELFF